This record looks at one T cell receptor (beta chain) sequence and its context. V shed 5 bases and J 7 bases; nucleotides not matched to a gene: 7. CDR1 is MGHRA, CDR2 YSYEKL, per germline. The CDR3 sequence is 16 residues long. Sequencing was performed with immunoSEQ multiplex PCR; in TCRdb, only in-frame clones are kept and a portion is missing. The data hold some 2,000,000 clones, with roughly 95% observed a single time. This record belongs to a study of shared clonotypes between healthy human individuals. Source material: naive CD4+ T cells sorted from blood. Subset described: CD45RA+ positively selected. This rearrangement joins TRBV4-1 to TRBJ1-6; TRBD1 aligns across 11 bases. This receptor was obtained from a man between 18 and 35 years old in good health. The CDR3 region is CASSDRDRGYNSPLHF. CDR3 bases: TGCGCCAGCAGCGACCGGGACAGGGGGTACAATTCACCCCTCCACTTT.